The 30 T cell receptor beta chains below were found in one sample sequenced in a study of blood T cell repertoires in COVID-19. Assay used: immunoSEQ multiplex PCR; TCRdb lists only in-frame clones, some missing. Among about 140,000 clones, approximately 84% were seen once, and the ten largest hold 4.5% to 6%. Sequenced material: PBMCs or T cells enriched from blood (not recorded which). These receptors all stem from a middle-aged man with acute COVID-19.

In DNA, the CDR3 is TGTGCCAGCAGCTTGGAGGGGGCGGGATCACCCCTCCACTTT. This gives the protein CASSLEGAGSPLHF. This chain links TRBV5-4 with TRBJ1-6, with 7 bases that match TRBD1. From germline, CDR1 is SGHNT and CDR2 YYREEE (reference sequence). This CDR3 spans 14 amino acids. Trimming took 0 bases from V and 10 from J; bases not matched to a gene: 4.

The chain has TRBV19 and TRBJ2-3; the D gene is possibly TRBD1 (6 bases). This CDR3 region has 15 residues. The germline CDR1 and CDR2 sequences are LNHDA and SQIVND (reference sequence). The V gene lost 6 bases and the J gene lost 0 bases, with 13 bases spanning the gap. For the CDR3, the DNA is TGTGCCAGTAGGGAAACAGGGTATAGCACAGATACGCAGTATTTT. Translated, it gives CASRETGYSTDTQYF.

This clone was counted between two and nine times. The V gene is TRBV7-9, the J gene TRBJ2-1, with D unresolved. The CDR3 has 12 amino acids. The V end lost 2 bases, the J end lost 6 bases, and 5 bases lay between the germline ends. Germline CDR1 is SEHNR and CDR2 is FQNEAQ (reference sequence). The CDR3 region is CASSLISNEQFF. Here the CDR3 DNA reads TGTGCCAGCAGCTTAATTAGCAATGAGCAGTTCTTC.

This sequence joins TRBV18 and TRBJ2-6; 8 bases fit TRBD1. The CDR3 runs to 16 residues. After removal of 4 bases from V and 4 bases from J, the junction contained 6 bases not matched to a gene. Germline CDR1 is KGHSH and CDR2 is LQKENI. The CDR3 nucleotides read TGTGCCAGCTCACTCGGACAGGGCAAGGGGGCCAACGTCCTGACTTTC. Translated, it gives CASSLGQGKGANVLTF. The complete variable domain, with remaining parts taken from reference TRBV18 and TRBJ2-6, reads NAGVMQNPRHLVRRRGQEARLRCSPMKGHSHVYWYRQLPEEGLKFMVYLQKENIIDESGMPKERFSAEFPKEGPSILRIQQVVRGDSAAYFCASSLGQGKGANVLTFGAGSRLTVL.

This clone has just a few counts. The chain recombines TRBV4-1 with TRBJ2-2, with 8 positions matching TRBD1. With 1 base clipped from V and 5 bases from J, the junction kept 3 bases outside the gene matches. The CDR3 contains 15 residues. Germline-derived CDR1 and CDR2 are MGHRA and YSYEKL. In nucleotides, the CDR3 is TGCGCCAGCAGCCAAGCTCACAGGGGGACCGGGGAGCTGTTTTTT. It encodes CASSQAHRGTGELFF.

The DNA for the CDR3 is TGTGCCAGTAGTGCCTACAGGGGGCTGAGTGCTGAAGCTTTCTTT. It yields the protein CASSAYRGLSAEAFF. The chain combines TRBV19 with TRBJ1-1; 9 nucleotides agree with TRBD1. The germline gives CDR1 LNHDA, CDR2 SQIVND (reference sequence). The CDR3 is made up of 15 amino acids. Trimming removed 5 bases from V and 6 bases from J; junction bases left unmatched: 10.

The rearrangement joins TRBV4-1 to TRBJ1-2; 7 bases are shared with TRBD1. In germline, CDR1 is MGHRA, CDR2 YSYEKL. The CDR3 is 15 residues long. The junction had 11 bases not matched to a gene; V was cut back by 3 bases and J by 7 bases. The CDR3 coding sequence is TGCGCCAGCAGCCAGGTAGGAGGGACAGTAAGTGGCTACACCTTC. Its protein is CASSQVGGTVSGYTF.

The J gene is TRBJ2-1, the V gene TRBV24-1, with 8 positions matching TRBD1. V dropped 3 bases and J dropped 5; count of bases not matched to a gene: 8. CDR1 is KGHDR and CDR2 is SFDVKD in the germline V gene. This CDR3 comprises 16 residues. CDR3 amino acids: CATSDHQGARDNEQFF. CDR3 nucleotide sequence: TGTGCCACCAGTGATCATCAGGGGGCTCGGGACAATGAGCAGTTCTTC.

This chain links TRBV28 with TRBJ1-1, with D tentatively TRBD1 (6 bases). The CDR3 extends over 14 amino acids. The germline V and J ends were trimmed by 6 bases and 4 bases, with 15 bases remaining between them. CDR1 and CDR2 from the germline V gene are MDHEN and SYDVKM. CDR3 residues: CASRAYRDGTEAFF. CDR3 DNA: TGTGCCAGCAGAGCTTACAGGGACGGCACTGAAGCTTTCTTT.

The chain links TRBV7-2 to TRBJ1-2; weak D call: TRBD1 (6 bases). The CDR3 is made up of 14 amino acids. V lost 10 bases to trimming and J lost 2 bases, with 17 bases between them. Germline V gene sequence: CDR1 SGHTA, CDR2 FQGNSA. The CDR3 sequence: CATHRGGRNYGYTF. The CDR3 DNA follows: TGTGCCACCCATAGGGGGGGTCGGAACTATGGCTACACCTTC.

This clone was observed a few times. The rearrangement joins TRBV5-1 to TRBJ1-6, with 9 nucleotides matching TRBD1. Germline V gene lookup returns CDR1 SGHRS and CDR2 YFSETQ. The CDR3 spans 14 residues. Germline trimming cut 4 bases from V and 8 bases from J; bases unmatched to any gene: 4. CDR3 protein: CASSHGDRDSPLHF. CDR3 coding DNA: TGCGCCAGCAGCCATGGGGACAGGGATTCACCCCTCCACTTT.

CDR3 loop: CASSTLGADTQYF. The CDR3 nucleotides read TGTGCCAGTAGTACCCTCGGGGCAGATACGCAGTATTTT. This chain links TRBV19 with TRBJ2-3; maybe TRBD2 (5 bases). Deletions cut 4 bases from V and 4 bases from J, with 9 bases between. The CDR3 length is 13 residues. CDR1 and CDR2 from the germline V gene are LNHDA and SQIVND (reference sequence).

This chain joins TRBV28 and TRBJ2-2; possible D gene TRBD1, 5 bases. V was cut by 7 bases and J by 4 bases, with 16 bases left in between. CDR3 size: 15 residues. Germline loops: CDR1 MDHEN, CDR2 SYDVKM. In nucleotides, the CDR3 is TGTGCCAGCATTGAAGGGCAGGGTGGCACCGGGGAGCTGTTTTTT. This translates into CASIEGQGGTGELFF.

This sequence joins TRBV7-9 and TRBJ1-2; the D gene is possibly TRBD1 (5 bases). V shed 5 bases and J shed 3 bases, with 10 bases lying between them. Germline lookup yields CDR1 SEHNR and CDR2 FQNEAQ (reference sequence). The CDR3 loop spans 13 amino acids. CDR3 nucleotide sequence: TGTGCCAGCAGCCTAAAACAGGACTATGGCTACACCTTC. It encodes CASSLKQDYGYTF.

The rearrangement joins TRBV10-1 to TRBJ2-7; D remains unclear. The CDR3 has 13 amino acids. The V gene lost 0 bases and the J gene lost 5 bases, with 8 bases spanning the gap. CDR1 is WNHNN, CDR2 SYGVQD, per germline (reference sequence). CDR3 region: CASSESGEDEQYF. CDR3 nucleotide sequence: TGCGCCAGCAGTGAGTCCGGAGAGGACGAGCAGTACTTC.

This chain links TRBV28 with TRBJ1-5, with 7 bases aligning to TRBD1. Germline CDR1 reads MDHEN; CDR2 reads SYDVKM. This CDR3 comprises 13 residues. Germline trimming cut 7 bases from V and 4 bases from J; bases unmatched to any gene: 4. In DNA form, the CDR3 reads TGTGCCAGCATACAGGGGTCAAATCAGCCCCAGCATTTT. Protein product: CASIQGSNQPQHF.

The chain is built from TRBV18 and TRBJ1-3; D is possibly TRBD1 (6 bases). The germline gives CDR1 KGHSH, CDR2 LQKENI. The CDR3 length is 14 residues. V was clipped by 3 bases and J by 4 bases, with 10 bases between them. DNA for the CDR3: TGTGCCAGCTCACCTGCAGGGGCAGGAAACACCATATATTTT. It is translated as CASSPAGAGNTIYF.

The chain carries TRBV14 and TRBJ1-4, with 11 bases fitting TRBD1. V shed 1 base and J 7 bases; nucleotides not matched to a gene: 5. The CDR3 loop spans 16 amino acids. Germline V gives CDR1 SGHDN, CDR2 FVKESK. The CDR3 loop reads CASSQVIGTGGEKLFF. DNA of the CDR3: TGTGCCAGCAGCCAAGTAATCGGGACAGGGGGTGAAAAACTGTTTTTT.

The V gene is TRBV28, the J gene TRBJ1-1, with D unresolved. Trimming pared 3 bases from V and 1 base from J, leaving 6 bases between. This CDR3 region has 13 residues. The V gene's germline CDR1 is MDHEN and CDR2 SYDVKM. DNA of the CDR3: TGTGCCAGCAGTTTCTATCGGAACACTGAAGCTTTCTTT. Protein: CASSFYRNTEAFF. The full variable domain, completed using reference TRBV28 and TRBJ1-1, is DVKVTQSSRYLVKRTGEKVFLECVQDMDHENMFWYRQDPGLGLRLIYFSYDVKMKEKGDIPEGYSVSREKKERFSLILESASTNQTSMYLCASSFYRNTEAFFGQGTRLTVV.

On this clone: At one of its ends the junction is not consistent with the germline gene, which may arise from a read error. The chain employs TRBV29-1 and TRBJ2-7, with 7 bases identical to TRBD1. This CDR3 has 8 residues. Germline V gene sequence: CDR1 SQVTM, CDR2 ANQGSEA. In DNA form, the CDR3 reads TGCAGCGTTGGGACAGGAGACTTC. Protein product: CSVGTGDF.

V usage is TRBV3-1 (or the pseudogene TRBV3-2) and J usage is TRBJ2-2; 7 bases align to TRBD1. This CDR3 comprises 16 residues. After removal of 4 bases from V and 1 base from J, the junction contained 6 bases not matched to a gene. From germline, CDR1 is LGHDT and CDR2 YNNKEL (reference sequence). CDR3 sequence reads: CASSRSGTENTGELFF. CDR3 nucleotides: TGTGCCAGCAGCCGTTCGGGGACAGAGAACACCGGGGAGCTGTTTTTT.

V is TRBV30 and J is TRBJ2-7; D is possibly TRBD1 (5 bases). This CDR3 has 14 amino acids. The V gene lost 0 bases and the J gene lost 1 base, with 10 bases spanning the gap. Looked up from germline, CDR1 is GTSNPN and CDR2 is SVGIG (reference sequence). The CDR3 spells CAWSVDSSSYEQYF. For the CDR3, the DNA is TGTGCCTGGAGTGTAGACAGTTCGTCCTACGAGCAGTACTTC.

This sequence joins TRBV29-1 and TRBJ2-7, with TRBD1 matching 9 bases. V lost 7 bases to trimming and J lost 0 bases; unmatched junction nucleotides: 7. The CDR3 covers 14 residues. CDR1 and CDR2 (germline): SQVTM, ANQGSEA. The CDR3 DNA reads as TGCAGCGCGGCGGGACAGGGCGACTCCTACGAGCAGTACTTC. This codes for CSAAGQGDSYEQYF.

This clone showed up just once. This chain links TRBV4-3 with TRBJ2-7, with 11 nucleotides matching TRBD2. The CDR3 covers 14 residues. Trimming cost V 4 bases and J 6 bases; bases outside gene matches: 5. CDR1 LGHNA and CDR2 YSLEER come from the germline V gene. CDR3 region: CASSLTSGSSEQYF. The CDR3 DNA follows: TGCGCCAGCAGCCTAACTAGCGGGAGTTCCGAGCAGTACTTC.

The V call is TRBV28, the J call TRBJ2-7, with TRBD2 matching 12 bases. This CDR3 is built from 16 residues. From germline, CDR1 is MDHEN and CDR2 SYDVKM. Trimming at V came to 3 bases and at J to 3 bases, leaving 6 bases not matched to a gene. The CDR3 region has the DNA TGTGCCAGCAGTTTCGGGCTAGCGGGAGGGAGCTACGAGCAGTACTTC. This encodes CASSFGLAGGSYEQYF.

This clone has a handful of counts. This chain connects TRBV10-1 to TRBJ1-1; D is ambiguous. This CDR3 is built from 14 residues. Germline V CDR1 and CDR2: WNHNN, SYGVQD (reference sequence). V was clipped by 3 bases and J by 5 bases, with 13 bases between them. CDR3 bases: TGCGCCAGCAGTGATGGAAGTCGAGGTACTGAAGCTTTCTTT. Protein sequence: CASSDGSRGTEAFF.

The rearrangement links TRBV18 to TRBJ2-2; 8 nucleotides agree with TRBD1. Germline CDR1 and CDR2: KGHSH and LQKENI. V lost 0 bases and J lost 2; bases outside the gene matches: 5. The CDR3 loop spans 17 amino acids. This CDR3 reads CASSPPGTGGNTGELFF. The CDR3 coding sequence is TGTGCCAGCTCACCACCTGGAACAGGGGGTAACACCGGGGAGCTGTTTTTT. Using reference TRBV18 and TRBJ2-2 for the parts outside the CDR3, the full variable domain is NAGVMQNPRHLVRRRGQEARLRCSPMKGHSHVYWYRQLPEEGLKFMVYLQKENIIDESGMPKERFSAEFPKEGPSILRIQQVVRGDSAAYFCASSPPGTGGNTGELFFGEGSRLTVL.

V usage is TRBV4-3 and J usage is TRBJ1-2; a possible D gene is TRBD1 (5 bases). The ends were cut back, 0 bases at V and 5 bases at J, with 13 bases in the middle. Germline V gives CDR1 LGHNA, CDR2 YSLEER. The CDR3 is 15 residues long. The CDR3 here is CASSQEDTSPYGYTF. Written as DNA, the CDR3 is TGCGCCAGCAGCCAAGAGGACACTTCTCCATATGGCTACACCTTC.

The CDR3 protein is CSVEPSRGGSYNEQFF. The CDR3 DNA sequence: TGCAGCGTTGAACCCTCGCGGGGGGGTTCTTACAATGAGCAGTTCTTC. The V gene is TRBV29-1, the J gene TRBJ2-1, with 9 bases fitting TRBD2. Germline V CDR1 and CDR2: SQVTM, ANQGSEA. V dropped 2 bases and J dropped 4; count of bases not matched to a gene: 9. The CDR3 spans 16 residues.

The gene calls are TRBV21-1 and TRBJ2-7; the table's D call of TRBD2 was not tested on the DNA. TRBV21-1 is noted as a pseudogene. The CDR3 spans 13 residues. CDR3 region: CASNFPGGYEQYF. The CDR3 nucleotides are TGTGCCAGCAACTTTCCGGGGGGTTACGAGCAGTACTTC.